The rows below give T cell receptor beta chains drawn from one sample of a study of blood T cell repertoires in COVID-19. Data came from immunoSEQ multiplex PCR; TCRdb stores just in-frame clones and leaves some out. The table records 100,000 or so clones, around 85% of them present only once. The sequenced material came from peripheral blood. These receptors were collected from a woman aged 70-85 years with active or convalescent COVID-19. Each CDR3 is given with its conserved first and last residue. Each record gives: V gene, D gene, J gene, clone size, CDR3 protein, CDR3 DNA. A D gene is named only where the DNA matches it firmly. Only part of the rows carry a size: once, few, many, or a class if the clone is expanded.

V gene: TRBV9
D gene: TRBD2
J gene: TRBJ2-1
clone size: NA
CDR3 protein: CASSAGAGGGNEQFF
CDR3 DNA: TGTGCCAGCAGCGCCGGAGCGGGAGGGGGCAATGAGCAGTTCTTC

V gene: TRBV6-5
D gene: TRBD1
J gene: TRBJ1-4
clone size: NA
CDR3 protein: CASSYGTGENLFF
CDR3 DNA: TGTGCCAGCAGTTACGGGACAGGGGAGAATCTGTTTTTT

V gene: TRBV25-1
D gene: TRBD2
J gene: TRBJ2-1
clone size: NA
CDR3 protein: CASSDLTSGGYNEQFF
CDR3 DNA: TGTGCCAGCAGTGACCTGACTAGCGGGGGATACAATGAGCAGTTCTTC

V gene: TRBV16
D gene: TRBD1
J gene: TRBJ2-3
clone size: once
CDR3 protein: CASSQLVDRGTDTQYF
CDR3 DNA: TGTGCCAGCAGCCAATTGGTGGACAGGGGCACAGATACGCAGTATTTT

V gene: TRBV7-8
D gene: NA
J gene: TRBJ1-5
clone size: NA
CDR3 protein: CASSLGTVPAPQHF
CDR3 DNA: TGTGCCAGCAGCTTAGGGACAGTCCCCGCGCCCCAGCATTTT

V gene: TRBV18
D gene: NA
J gene: TRBJ1-6
clone size: NA
CDR3 protein: CASSPGGPGTPLHF
CDR3 DNA: TGTGCCAGCTCACCGGGGGGACCGGGGACACCCCTCCACTTT

V gene: TRBV19
D gene: NA
J gene: TRBJ2-1
clone size: few
CDR3 protein: CASSTYYQNNEQFF
CDR3 DNA: TGTGCCAGTAGCACCTACTACCAAAACAATGAGCAGTTCTTC

V gene: TRBV4-3
D gene: TRBD2
J gene: TRBJ2-5
clone size: NA
CDR3 protein: CASSQDAQRGGRETQYF
CDR3 DNA: TGCGCCAGCAGCCAAGATGCGCAGCGGGGGGGCCGAGAGACCCAGTACTTC

V gene: TRBV6-5
D gene: TRBD1
J gene: TRBJ2-6
clone size: NA
CDR3 protein: CASLEDRTGANVLTF
CDR3 DNA: TGTGCCAGTTTGGAGGACAGGACTGGGGCCAACGTCCTGACTTTC

V gene: TRBV6-5
D gene: NA
J gene: TRBJ1-6
clone size: NA
CDR3 protein: CASRTLQAHNSPLHF
CDR3 DNA: TGTGCCAGCAGAACCTTACAGGCTCATAATTCACCCCTCCACTTT